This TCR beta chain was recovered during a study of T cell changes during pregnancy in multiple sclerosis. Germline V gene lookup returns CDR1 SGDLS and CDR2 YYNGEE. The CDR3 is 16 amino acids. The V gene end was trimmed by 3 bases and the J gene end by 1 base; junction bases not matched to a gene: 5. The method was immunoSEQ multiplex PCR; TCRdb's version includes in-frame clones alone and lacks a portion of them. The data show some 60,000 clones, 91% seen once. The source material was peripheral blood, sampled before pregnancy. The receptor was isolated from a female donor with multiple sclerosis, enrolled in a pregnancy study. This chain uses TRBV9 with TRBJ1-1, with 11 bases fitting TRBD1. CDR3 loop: CASSAAGTGGNTEAFF. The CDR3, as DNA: TGTGCCAGCAGCGCCGCCGGGACAGGGGGGAACACTGAAGCTTTCTTT.